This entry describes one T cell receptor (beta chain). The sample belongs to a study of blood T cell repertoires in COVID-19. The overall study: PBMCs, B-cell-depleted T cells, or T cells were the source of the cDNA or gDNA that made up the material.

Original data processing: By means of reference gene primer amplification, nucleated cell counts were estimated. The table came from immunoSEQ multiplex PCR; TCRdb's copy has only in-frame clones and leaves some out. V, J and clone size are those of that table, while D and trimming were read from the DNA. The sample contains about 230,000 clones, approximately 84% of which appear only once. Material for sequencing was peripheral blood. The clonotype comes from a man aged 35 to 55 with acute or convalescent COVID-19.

CDR3 loop: CASSQDQGLPQHF. CDR3 in DNA: TGTGCCAGCAGCCAAGATCAGGGGCTGCCCCAGCATTTT. The chain employs TRBV3-1 (or the pseudogene TRBV3-2) and TRBJ1-5; D is possibly TRBD1 (6 bases). The CDR3 runs to 13 residues. V was pared by 0 bases and J by 9 bases, with 9 bases between. Germline assignment: CDR1 LGHDT and CDR2 YNNKEL (reference sequence).